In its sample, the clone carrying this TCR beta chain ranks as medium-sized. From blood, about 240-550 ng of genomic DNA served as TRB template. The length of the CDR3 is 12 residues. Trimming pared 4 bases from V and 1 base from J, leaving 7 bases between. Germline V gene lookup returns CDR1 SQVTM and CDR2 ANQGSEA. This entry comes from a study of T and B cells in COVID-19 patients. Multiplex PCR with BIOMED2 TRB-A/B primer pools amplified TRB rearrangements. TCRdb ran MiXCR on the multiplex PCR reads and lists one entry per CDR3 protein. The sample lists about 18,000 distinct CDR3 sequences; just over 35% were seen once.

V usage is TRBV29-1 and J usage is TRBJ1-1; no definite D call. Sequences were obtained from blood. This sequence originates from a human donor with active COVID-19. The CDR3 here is CSVGEENTEAFF. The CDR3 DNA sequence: TGCAGCGTTGGCGAAGAGAACACTGAAGCTTTCTTT.